The rows below give T cell receptor beta chains drawn from one sample of a study of T cell repertoires in cytomegalovirus infection. TCRdb processed the reads anew with MiXCR; each CDR3 protein has one entry. The sample holds approximately 730,000 distinct CDR3 sequences, about 30% seen once. For these receptors, no antigen is known. The sequenced sample was cultured PBMCs, obtained from culture after CMV antigen stimulation. These receptors were obtained from a human donor in good health (CMV status not recorded). Some clones in this sample may be carry-over from other donors' samples. Each CDR3 is given with its conserved first and last residue. D genes are given only for firm matches. Only part of the rows carry a size: once, few, many, or a class if the clone is expanded.

>TRBJ2-3|.|many|TRBV7-2
CASSLRDLSDTQYF
TGTGCCAGCAGCCTACGGGACTTATCAGATACGCAGTATTTT
>TRBJ2-4|TRBD2|few|TRBV19
CASTLAGGAKNIQYF
TGTGCCAGTACCCTAGCGGGAGGAGCCAAAAACATTCAGTACTTC
>TRBJ2-1|TRBD2|.|TRBV19
CASSLSSGKVEQFF
TGTGCCAGTAGCTTGTCTAGCGGGAAGGTTGAGCAGTTCTTC
>TRBJ2-1|TRBD2|few|TRBV6-5
CASRPPGLAGDEQFF
TGTGCCAGCAGACCTCCGGGACTAGCGGGAGATGAGCAGTTCTTC
>TRBJ2-4|TRBD2|few|TRBV19
CASSIGVVVSGSHLAKNIQYF
TGTGCCAGTAGTATTGGGGTTGTTGTTAGCGGGAGTCATTTGGCCAAAAACATTCAGTACTTC
>TRBJ1-1|.|many|TRBV7-2
CASSSSYGGGAFF
TGTGCCAGCAGCTCATCATACGGGGGCGGGGCTTTCTTT
>TRBJ2-6|.|once|TRBV5-1
CASSRIGSWGPGANVLTF
TGCGCCAGCAGTCGAATAGGGAGCTGGGGGCCTGGGGCCAACGTCCTGACTTTC
>TRBJ1-5|TRBD1|.|TRBV6-1
CASSLDRGQQPQHF
TGTGCCAGCAGTTTGGACAGGGGGCAACAGCCCCAGCATTTT
>TRBJ2-2|.|.|TRBV4-1
CASSRETTGELFF
TGCGCCAGCAGCCGGGAGACCACCGGGGAGCTGTTTTTT
>TRBJ1-3|TRBD1|few|TRBV6-1
CASGGTEKEHTIYF
TGTGCCAGCGGGGGGACAGAGAAGGAGCACACCATATATTTT
>TRBJ2-2|TRBD1|.|TRBV24-1
CATSDSLGQGEAGELFF
TGTGCCACCAGTGATTCGCTAGGACAGGGGGAGGCCGGGGAGCTGTTTTTT
>TRBJ2-5|TRBD2|.|TRBV5-5
CASSLVLKAGPQETQYF
TGTGCCAGCAGCTTGGTGCTGAAAGCGGGACCCCAAGAGACCCAGTACTTC
>TRBJ2-7|.|many|TRBV7-2
CASSITGPEQYF
TGTGCCAGCAGCATTACAGGGCCCGAGCAGTACTTC
>TRBJ1-3|.|many|TRBV7-2
CASSPAGTSGNTIYF
TGTGCCAGCAGCCCTGCCGGAACCTCTGGAAACACCATATATTTT
>TRBJ2-5|.|.|TRBV7-6
CASSWTVLETQYF
TGTGCCAGCAGCTGGACAGTCCTTGAGACCCAGTACTTC
>TRBJ2-3|TRBD2|once|TRBV6-5
CASSLGLAEPEDTQYF
TGTGCCAGCAGTCTCGGACTAGCGGAACCCGAAGATACGCAGTATTTT
>TRBJ1-2|.|few|TRBV27
CASSWDRNYGYTF
TGTGCCAGCAGCTGGGACCGAAACTATGGCTACACCTTC
>TRBJ2-7|TRBD2|many|TRBV7-2
CASSSTSGPYEQYF
TGTGCCAGCAGCTCGACTAGCGGCCCCTACGAGCAGTACTTC
>TRBJ2-1|TRBD1|.|TRBV27
CASRQGMHEQFF
TGTGCCAGCCGACAGGGAATGCATGAGCAGTTCTTC
>TRBJ1-5|TRBD1|.|TRBV12-3/TRBV12-4
CASKGQGFEPQHF
TGTGCCAGTAAGGGACAGGGCTTTGAGCCCCAGCATTTT
>TRBJ2-7|.|.|TRBV24-1
CATSDSGQGGSYEQYF
TGTGCCACCAGTGACTCAGGACAGGGAGGGTCCTACGAGCAGTACTTC
>TRBJ2-5|.|.|TRBV29-1
CSVDRDGGETQYF
TGCAGCGTGGACCGGGACGGAGGGGAGACCCAGTACTTC